These 5 T cell receptor beta chains were all obtained from the same sample, sequenced in a study of blood T cell repertoires in COVID-19. The repertoire was sequenced with immunoSEQ multiplex PCR; TCRdb's copy has only in-frame clones and lacks some. The table records some 250,000 clones, 75% to 90% of them present only once. Sample: peripheral blood. The receptors derive from a young woman who had recovered from COVID-19.

The chain links TRBV9 to TRBJ2-3, with 7 bases that match TRBD1. Trimming at V came to 2 bases and at J to 5 bases, leaving 5 bases not matched to a gene. The CDR3 loop spans 14 amino acids. Germline assignment: CDR1 SGDLS and CDR2 YYNGEE. CDR3 sequence reads: CASSVGTERDTQYF. The CDR3 bases are TGTGCCAGCAGCGTCGGGACAGAGAGAGATACGCAGTATTTT.

V gene TRBV7-9 combines with J gene TRBJ1-2; 8 bases align to TRBD1. CDR1 and CDR2 (germline): SEHNR, FQNEAQ (reference sequence). The V segment lost 5 bases and the J segment 4 bases; nucleotides outside the gene matches: 12. CDR3 length: 16 amino acids. This CDR3 is CASSPVGQGSSYGYTF. In DNA form, the CDR3 reads TGTGCCAGCAGCCCCGTTGGACAGGGTAGCTCCTATGGCTACACCTTC.

This chain joins TRBV5-1 and TRBJ2-3, with TRBD2 matching 13 bases. The CDR3 sequence is 19 residues long. CDR1 is SGHRS and CDR2 is YFSETQ in the germline V gene. J was trimmed by 4 bases and V by 0 bases; bases with no gene match: 11. The CDR3, as DNA: TGCGCCAGCAGCTTGGTTCTACTAGCGGGGGGGCCAAGCCCAGATACGCAGTATTTT. Translating it yields CASSLVLLAGGPSPDTQYF.

The genes are TRBV29-1 and TRBJ1-1, with 8 bases identical to TRBD1. Germline values: CDR1 SQVTM, CDR2 ANQGSEA. V lost 4 bases to trimming and J lost 0 bases; unmatched junction nucleotides: 4. The CDR3 is 14 residues long. CDR3 bases: TGCAGCGTTGTTTCGGACAGGGTGAACACTGAAGCTTTCTTT. Its translation: CSVVSDRVNTEAFF. Combining the CDR3 with reference TRBV29-1 and TRBJ1-1 gives the whole variable domain SAVISQKPSRDICQRGTSLTIQCQVDSQVTMMFWYRQQPGQSLTLIATANQGSEATYESGFVIDKFPISRPNLTFSTLTVSNMSPEDSSIYLCSVVSDRVNTEAFFGQGTRLTVV.

The chain recombines TRBV5-4 with TRBJ1-1, with TRBD1 matching over 7 bases. The CDR3 has 18 residues. Germline-derived CDR1 and CDR2 are SGHNT and YYREEE (reference sequence). Germline trimming cut 4 bases from V and 0 bases from J; bases unmatched to any gene: 15. In DNA, the CDR3 is TGTGCCAGCAGCCTAATGCCGGCTAAGACAGGGTTGAACACTGAAGCTTTCTTT. Amino acid sequence: CASSLMPAKTGLNTEAFF.